Listed below are T cell receptor beta chains from one sample, sequenced in a study of shared clonotypes between healthy human individuals. Sequencing used immunoSEQ multiplex PCR; TCRdb keeps in-frame clones, though not all of them. The sample includes a few million clones, 93% seen only once; the top ten take about 0.39%. Sequencing was done on a sample of naive CD4+ T cells from PBMCs. The receptor source for this set is a man aged 18 to 30 in good health. Some clones in this sample may be carry-over from other donors' samples. Both conserved end residues are trimmed from each CDR3. Fields, in order: J gene, V gene, CDR3 protein.

TRBJ2-6 TRBV28 ASSLAGANVLT
TRBJ1-1 TRBV29-1 SVVTGQGTEAF
TRBJ2-1 TRBV2 ASTRLGYEQF
TRBJ2-5 TRBV7-9 ASSPRAEETQY
TRBJ2-7 TRBV7-8 ASSSDRGPYEQY
TRBJ1-2 TRBV5-1 ASSYSGDRGPYGYT
TRBJ1-3 TRBV7-9 ASSTGGGAGGNTIY
TRBJ2-1 TRBV2 ASSGGGTTVREQF
TRBJ2-5 TRBV7-3 ASSLGTSGRVGETQY
TRBJ1-4 TRBV28 ASSPPGGGFPNEKLF
TRBJ2-1 TRBV28 ASSLQGRDGTRGHEQF
TRBJ2-1 TRBV7-3 ASTERAGVQGNEQF
TRBJ1-4 TRBV28 ASRGTGVDEKLF
TRBJ2-1 TRBV10-2 ASSGTSGYNEQF
TRBJ2-2 TRBV6-5 ASSYGRGRELF
TRBJ2-7 TRBV10-3 AIGDRSDTYEQY
TRBJ1-4 TRBV14 ASSRVQGKLF
TRBJ2-7 TRBV10-1 ASSESPGGGRPYEQY
TRBJ2-7 TRBV15 ATSVIRPTIRASEQY
TRBJ1-3 TRBV11-2 ASSLRQGSGNTIY
TRBJ2-5 TRBV6-1 ASSGGDALQETQY
TRBJ1-2 TRBV10-3 AIRSDRGGGGYT
TRBJ1-1 TRBV29-1 SVGTLLDTEAF
TRBJ2-3 TRBV7-3 ASSLNPADTDTQY
TRBJ2-3 TRBV5-4 ASRNTDTQY
TRBJ2-7 TRBV19 ASSPGTRGYEQY
TRBJ1-2 TRBV9 ASSESKIYGYT
TRBJ2-1 TRBV7-5 VRSLVVAGGPWEQF
TRBJ2-7 TRBV6-5 ASTTLGSSEQY
TRBJ2-2 TRBV7-9 AEGGRTNTGELF
TRBJ1-2 TRBV7-9 ASSSNPTGWGGYT
TRBJ2-7 TRBV28 ASTEGQSPYEQY
TRBJ2-2 TRBV7-9 ASSFLGSTGELF
TRBJ2-1 TRBV11-3 ASSLGVAGADEQF
TRBJ1-2 TRBV9 ASSAGAFYGYT
TRBJ1-2 TRBV11-2 ASSSGQGGYGYT
TRBJ1-5 TRBV28 ASSWDRSYQPQH
TRBJ1-4 TRBV30 AWSVGGPGEKLF
TRBJ1-2 TRBV6-6 ASNYGDRFGGYT
TRBJ2-7 TRBV10-1 ASSEGTGQAAHYEQY
TRBJ2-7 TRBV7-3 ASSLLANSYEQY
TRBJ2-2 TRBV10-3 AISDGIFATGELF
TRBJ1-1 TRBV5-1 ASSAPPKTEAF
TRBJ2-1 TRBV7-2 ASSLAYRGSSYNEQF
TRBJ2-3 TRBV5-4 ASSWTTDTQY
TRBJ1-1 TRBV7-9 ASSLLLTAMNTEAF
TRBJ1-2 TRBV6-1 ASSEGVPSYGYT
TRBJ2-5 TRBV5-1 ASSLDTKQETQY
TRBJ1-5 TRBV7-9 ASSLGQHNQPQH